This passage covers 6 T cell receptor beta chains from one sample sequenced in a study of OX40 agonist ivuxolimab in advanced cancers. This table comes from immunoSEQ multiplex PCR, and its TCRdb copy is limited to in-frame clones, with some not included. The top ten hold 0.48% of the sample, which has 85,000 to 120,000 clones, 90% seen once. The specimen comprised CD4+ or CD8+ T cells sorted from blood, sampled in a trial of the OX40 agonist ivuxolimab. Receptors were obtained from an adult with an advanced solid tumor such as melanoma, head and neck, liver or kidney cancer.

DNA of the CDR3: TGTGCCAGTACCCGGACAGGGATAGCTGGAAACACCATATATTTT. Its translation: CASTRTGIAGNTIYF. This chain uses TRBV19 with TRBJ1-3, with 8 positions matching TRBD1. Germline CDR1 is LNHDA and CDR2 is SQIVND (reference sequence). The CDR3 sequence is 15 residues long. V dropped 7 bases and J dropped 2; count of bases not matched to a gene: 7.

The V and J genes are TRBV27 and TRBJ2-6; no definite D call. The CDR3 runs 17 residues. Per the germline V gene, CDR1 is MNHEY and CDR2 is SMNVEV (reference sequence). V shed 5 bases and J shed 0 bases, with 14 bases lying between them. Here the CDR3 DNA reads TGTGCCAGCAGTCGGCAACAGATATCCTCTGGGGCCAACGTCCTGACTTTC. As protein: CASSRQQISSGANVLTF.

The V and J genes are TRBV11-2 and TRBJ2-7; D perhaps matches TRBD2 (5 bases). V lost 0 bases and J lost 7, with 16 bases in between. The germline V gene encodes CDR1 SGHAT and CDR2 FQNNGV. The CDR3 runs to 15 residues. In DNA form, the CDR3 reads TGTGCCAGCAGCTTAGATGAGGGCGGTCTTCGGGAGCAGTACTTC. Translating it yields CASSLDEGGLREQYF. Full variable domain (rest looked up from reference TRBV11-2 and TRBJ2-7): EAGVAQSPRYKIIEKRQSVAFWCNPISGHATLYWYQQILGQGPKLLIQFQNNGVVDDSQLPKDRFSAERLKGVDSTLKIQPAKLEDSAVYLCASSLDEGGLREQYFGPGTRLTVT.

The CDR3 DNA follows: TGTGCCAGCGGGGACAGGGGATACTCCTACGAGCAGTACTTC. It codes for CASGDRGYSYEQYF. The chain joins TRBV28 to TRBJ2-7; TRBD1 aligns across 10 bases. The germline gives CDR1 MDHEN, CDR2 SYDVKM. V shed 8 bases and J 0 bases; nucleotides not matched to a gene: 4. The CDR3 contains 14 residues.

The chain has TRBV28 and TRBJ1-1; D call uncertain. Deletions cut 1 base from V and 1 base from J, with 4 bases between. Germline V lookup: CDR1 MDHEN, CDR2 SYDVKM. The CDR3 has 13 amino acids. As DNA, the CDR3 is TGTGCCAGCAGTTTATCGGGGAACACTGAAGCTTTCTTT. The encoded protein is CASSLSGNTEAFF.

Here the CDR3 DNA reads TGTGCCAGCAGCGCCTCTATGGTGGAAGGGGATACGCAGTATTTT. It yields the protein CASSASMVEGDTQYF. The genes are TRBV9 and TRBJ2-3; the D is unclear. Germline V lookup: CDR1 SGDLS, CDR2 YYNGEE. CDR3 size: 15 residues. The V and J ends lost 3 bases and 6 bases respectively, with 17 bases between them.